This T cell receptor (beta chain) was recovered during a study of cytomegalovirus exposure and HLA in healthy donors. Study overall: HLA-typed donors contributed approximately 86 million unique TCRs, which were held in an early data release.

Vbeta (60) and Jbeta (13) primers were used in the PCR. Measured with immunoSEQ multiplex PCR; TCRdb has only the in-frame clones, and not every one. The data contain roughly 160,000 clones, roughly 84% of them singletons. Source material: PBMCs. This clonotype was obtained from a man aged 25 to 40 in good health and CMV-seronegative.

The CDR3 DNA reads TGTGCCAGCAGCCCCCGAGCGGGAGGGCCGAGTCACCTCTCCTACGAGCAGTACTTC. This translates into CASSPRAGGPSHLSYEQYF. This rearrangement joins TRBV21-1 to TRBJ2-7; TRBD2 is the table's D call and was not checked against the DNA. TRBV21-1 is tagged as a pseudogene. This CDR3 has 19 residues.